This T cell receptor (beta chain) was sequenced for a study of a mutant IDH1 vaccine in newly diagnosed glioma. Whole-study context: In some groups vaccination began 4-6 weeks post-radiotherapy; others received it with temozolomide.

Concerning this clone itself: Its target is unknown.

TCRdb's table, derived via immunoSEQ multiplex PCR, lists solely in-frame clones and lacks some. The table lists under 50,000 clones, around 89% of them singletons. Time point indicated: week 35, safety follow-up. Vaccination comprised doses that each held 300 ug of mutant IDH1 20-mer peptide, plus topical imiquimod. The CDR3 has 14 amino acids. Germline CDR1 LNHDA, CDR2 SQIVND (reference sequence). The V gene lost 5 bases and the J gene lost 2 bases, with 12 bases spanning the gap. Study observations and caveats: There were vaccine-induced immune responses in about 93% of the patients.

This receptor was obtained from a woman in her 40s with glioma. The sequencing here drew on PBMCs, taken from a glioma patient whose treatment included an IDH1 peptide vaccine. The V and J genes are TRBV19 and TRBJ1-2; D is perhaps TRBD1 (6 bases). The DNA for the CDR3 is TGTGCCAGTAGTCAGGGGTGGTTAAACTATGGCTACACCTTC. It translates to CASSQGWLNYGYTF.